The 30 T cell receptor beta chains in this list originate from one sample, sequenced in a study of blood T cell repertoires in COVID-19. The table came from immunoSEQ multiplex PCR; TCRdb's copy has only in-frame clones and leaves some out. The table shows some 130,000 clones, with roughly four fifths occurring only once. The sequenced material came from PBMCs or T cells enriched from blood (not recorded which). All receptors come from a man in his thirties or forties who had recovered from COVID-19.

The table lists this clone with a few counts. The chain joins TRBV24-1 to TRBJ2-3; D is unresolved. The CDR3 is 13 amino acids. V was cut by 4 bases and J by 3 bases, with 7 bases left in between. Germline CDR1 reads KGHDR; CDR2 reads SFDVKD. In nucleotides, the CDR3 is TGTGCCACCAGTGACCTTAGAACAGATACGCAGTATTTT. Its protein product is CATSDLRTDTQYF.

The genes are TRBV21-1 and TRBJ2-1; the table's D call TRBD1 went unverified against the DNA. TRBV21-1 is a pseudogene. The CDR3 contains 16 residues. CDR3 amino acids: CASSQSLTGTGNEQFF. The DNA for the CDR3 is TGTGCCAGCAGCCAAAGTCTCACCGGGACAGGCAATGAGCAGTTCTTC.

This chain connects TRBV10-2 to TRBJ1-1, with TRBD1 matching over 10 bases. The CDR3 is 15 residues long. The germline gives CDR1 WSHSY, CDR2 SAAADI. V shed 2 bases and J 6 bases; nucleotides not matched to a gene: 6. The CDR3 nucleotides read TGCGCCAGCAGTGAGGCCCGACAGGGGGCAGCTGAAGCTTTCTTT. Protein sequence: CASSEARQGAAEAFF.

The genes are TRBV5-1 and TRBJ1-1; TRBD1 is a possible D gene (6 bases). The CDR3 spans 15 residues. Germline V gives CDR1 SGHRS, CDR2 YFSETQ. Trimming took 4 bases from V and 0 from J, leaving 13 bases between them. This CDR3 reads CASSPTNRVNTEAFF. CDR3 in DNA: TGCGCCAGCAGCCCAACTAACAGGGTGAACACTGAAGCTTTCTTT.

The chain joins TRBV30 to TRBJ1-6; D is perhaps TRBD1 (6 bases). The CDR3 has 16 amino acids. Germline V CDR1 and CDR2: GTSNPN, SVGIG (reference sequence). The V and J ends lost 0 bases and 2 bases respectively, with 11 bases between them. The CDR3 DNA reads TGTGCCTGGAGTGTAGCGGGGGCGACCTATAATTCACCCCTCCACTTT. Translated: CAWSVAGATYNSPLHF. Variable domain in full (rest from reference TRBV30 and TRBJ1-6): SQTIHQWPATLVQPVGSPLSLECTVEGTSNPNLYWYRQAAGRGLQLLFYSVGIGQISSEVPQNLSASRPQDRQFILSSKKLLLSDSGFYLCAWSVAGATYNSPLHFGNGTRLTVT.

CDR3 coding DNA: TGTGCCAGCAGCCATTTGACTGAGGGTTACGAGCAGTACTTC. This translates into CASSHLTEGYEQYF. J is TRBJ2-7 and V is TRBV3-1 (or the pseudogene TRBV3-2); maybe TRBD2 (5 bases). This CDR3 has 14 amino acids. With 3 bases removed from V and 4 bases from J, the gap between germline ends came to 13 bases. Germline lookup yields CDR1 LGHDT and CDR2 YNNKEL (reference sequence).

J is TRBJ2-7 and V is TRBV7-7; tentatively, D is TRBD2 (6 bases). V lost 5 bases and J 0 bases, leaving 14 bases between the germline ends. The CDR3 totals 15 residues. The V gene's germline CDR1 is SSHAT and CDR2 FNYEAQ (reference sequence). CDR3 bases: TGTGCCAGCAGCGCCAACCGGGACTCCTCCTACGAGCAGTACTTC. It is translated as CASSANRDSSYEQYF.

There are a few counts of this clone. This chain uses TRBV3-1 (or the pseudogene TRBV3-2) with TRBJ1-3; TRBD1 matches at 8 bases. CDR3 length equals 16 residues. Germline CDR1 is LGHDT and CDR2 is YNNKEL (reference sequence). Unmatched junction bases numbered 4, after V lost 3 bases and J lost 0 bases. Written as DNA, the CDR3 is TGTGCCAGCAGCCAGAACAGGGGGTACTCTGGAAACACCATATATTTT. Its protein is CASSQNRGYSGNTIYF.

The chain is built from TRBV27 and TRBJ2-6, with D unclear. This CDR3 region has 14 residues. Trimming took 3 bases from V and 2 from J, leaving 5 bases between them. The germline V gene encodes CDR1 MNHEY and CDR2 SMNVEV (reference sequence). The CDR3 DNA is TGTGCCAGCAGTTTCTACGCTGGGGCCAACGTCCTGACTTTC. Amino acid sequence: CASSFYAGANVLTF.

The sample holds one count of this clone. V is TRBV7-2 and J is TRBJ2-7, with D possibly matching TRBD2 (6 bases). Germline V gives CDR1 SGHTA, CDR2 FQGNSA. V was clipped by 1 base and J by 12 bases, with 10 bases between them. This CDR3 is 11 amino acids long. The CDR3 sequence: CASSLVGGRYF. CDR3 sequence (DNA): TGTGCCAGCAGCTTAGTTGGAGGGAGGTACTTC.

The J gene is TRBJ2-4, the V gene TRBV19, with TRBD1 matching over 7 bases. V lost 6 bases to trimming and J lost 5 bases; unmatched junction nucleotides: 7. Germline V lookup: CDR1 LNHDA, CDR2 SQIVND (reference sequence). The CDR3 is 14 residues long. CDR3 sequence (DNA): TGTGCCAGTAGATCCGGGACAGCGGAAAACATTCAGTACTTC. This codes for CASRSGTAENIQYF.

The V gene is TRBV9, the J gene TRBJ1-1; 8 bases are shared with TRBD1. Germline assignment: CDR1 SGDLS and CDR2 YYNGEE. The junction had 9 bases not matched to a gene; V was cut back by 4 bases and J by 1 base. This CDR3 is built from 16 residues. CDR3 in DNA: TGTGCCAGCAGCCCTCGAACGGACAGGGCGAACACTGAAGCTTTCTTT. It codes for CASSPRTDRANTEAFF.

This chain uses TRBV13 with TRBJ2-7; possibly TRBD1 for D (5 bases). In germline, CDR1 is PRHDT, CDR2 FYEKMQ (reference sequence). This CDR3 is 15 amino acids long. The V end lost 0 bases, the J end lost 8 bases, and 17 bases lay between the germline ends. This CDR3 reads CASSLGGDFLGKQYF. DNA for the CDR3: TGTGCCAGCAGCTTAGGAGGGGATTTTCTTGGAAAGCAGTACTTC.

The CDR3 DNA reads as TGTGCCAGCAGCCCCGGACATTACGAGCAGTACTTC. This codes for CASSPGHYEQYF. The gene calls are TRBV7-9 and TRBJ2-7; possible D gene TRBD1, 5 bases. CDR1 SEHNR and CDR2 FQNEAQ come from the germline V gene (reference sequence). The CDR3 spans 12 residues. With 5 bases removed from V and 4 bases from J, the gap between germline ends came to 9 bases.

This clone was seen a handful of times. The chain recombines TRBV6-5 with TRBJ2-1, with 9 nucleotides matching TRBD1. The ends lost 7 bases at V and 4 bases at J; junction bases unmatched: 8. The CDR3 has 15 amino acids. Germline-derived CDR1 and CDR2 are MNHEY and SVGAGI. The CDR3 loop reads CASNSRTGAYNEQFF. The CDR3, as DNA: TGTGCCAGCAACTCCAGGACAGGGGCTTACAATGAGCAGTTCTTC.

DNA for the CDR3: TGTGCCAGCAGCCCCCAGGGGGAGAACACTGAAGCTTTCTTT. It encodes CASSPQGENTEAFF. The chain is built from TRBV3-1 (or the pseudogene TRBV3-2) and TRBJ1-1; 7 positions agree with TRBD1. The CDR3 length is 14 residues. After removal of 4 bases from V and 1 base from J, the junction contained 3 bases not matched to a gene. CDR1 is LGHDT and CDR2 is YNNKEL in the germline V gene (reference sequence).

The CDR3 bases are TGTGCCAGCAGCCCCCGGTGGGGGGACCTTAATCAGCCCCAGCATTTT. Translating gives CASSPRWGDLNQPQHF. J is TRBJ1-5 and V is TRBV4-2, with D possibly being TRBD1 (5 bases). Trimming took 4 bases from V and 4 from J, leaving 17 bases between them. Germline CDR1 is LGHNA and CDR2 is YNFKEQ. The CDR3 covers 16 residues.

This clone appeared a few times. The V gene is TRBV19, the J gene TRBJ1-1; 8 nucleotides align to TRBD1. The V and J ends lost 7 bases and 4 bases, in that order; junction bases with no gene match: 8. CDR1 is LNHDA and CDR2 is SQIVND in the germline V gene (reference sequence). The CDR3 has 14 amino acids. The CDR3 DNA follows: TGTGCCAGTACCTTGGACAGGGTGAGCACTGAAGCTTTCTTT. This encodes CASTLDRVSTEAFF.

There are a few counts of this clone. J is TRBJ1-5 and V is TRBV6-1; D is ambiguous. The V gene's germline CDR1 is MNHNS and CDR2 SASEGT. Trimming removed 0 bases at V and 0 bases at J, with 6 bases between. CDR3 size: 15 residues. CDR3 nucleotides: TGTGCCAGCAGTGAAGCTATAAATAGCAATCAGCCCCAGCATTTT. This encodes CASSEAINSNQPQHF.

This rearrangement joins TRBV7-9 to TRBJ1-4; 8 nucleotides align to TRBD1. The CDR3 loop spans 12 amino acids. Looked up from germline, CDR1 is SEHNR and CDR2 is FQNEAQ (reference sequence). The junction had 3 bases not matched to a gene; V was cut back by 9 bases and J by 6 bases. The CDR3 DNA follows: TGTGCCAGTGACAGGGGCGATGAAAAACTGTTTTTT. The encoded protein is CASDRGDEKLFF.

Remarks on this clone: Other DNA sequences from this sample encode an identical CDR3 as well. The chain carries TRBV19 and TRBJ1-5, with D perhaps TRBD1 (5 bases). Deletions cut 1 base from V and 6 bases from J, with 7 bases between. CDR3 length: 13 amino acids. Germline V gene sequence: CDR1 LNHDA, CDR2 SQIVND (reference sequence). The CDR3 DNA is TGTGCCAGTAGTATAGGCGGGGGTCAGCCCCAGCATTTT. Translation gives CASSIGGGQPQHF.

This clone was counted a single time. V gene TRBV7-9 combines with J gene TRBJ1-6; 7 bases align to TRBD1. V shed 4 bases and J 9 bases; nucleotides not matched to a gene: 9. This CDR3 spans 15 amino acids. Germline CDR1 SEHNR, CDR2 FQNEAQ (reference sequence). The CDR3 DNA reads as TGTGCCAGCAGCTCCGACAGGGATTCTGGTTCACCCCTCCACTTT. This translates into CASSSDRDSGSPLHF.

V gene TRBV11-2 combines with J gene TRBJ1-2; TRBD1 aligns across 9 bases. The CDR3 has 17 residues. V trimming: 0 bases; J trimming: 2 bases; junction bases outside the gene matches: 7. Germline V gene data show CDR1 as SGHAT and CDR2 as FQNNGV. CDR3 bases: TGTGCCAGCAGCTTAGAAGGGATGGGACAGGGCAACTATGGCTACACCTTC. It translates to CASSLEGMGQGNYGYTF.

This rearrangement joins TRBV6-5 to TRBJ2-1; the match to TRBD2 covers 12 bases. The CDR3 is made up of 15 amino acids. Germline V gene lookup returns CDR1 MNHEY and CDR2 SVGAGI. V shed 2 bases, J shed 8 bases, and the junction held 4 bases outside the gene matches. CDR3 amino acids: CASSYGLAGPDEQFF. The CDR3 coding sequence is TGTGCCAGCAGTTACGGACTAGCGGGGCCGGATGAGCAGTTCTTC.

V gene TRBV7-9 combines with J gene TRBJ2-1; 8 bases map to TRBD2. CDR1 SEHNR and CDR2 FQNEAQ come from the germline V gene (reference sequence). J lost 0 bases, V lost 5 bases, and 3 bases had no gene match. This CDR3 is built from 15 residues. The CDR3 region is CASSKSGSSYNEQFF. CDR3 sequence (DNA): TGTGCCAGCAGCAAGAGCGGGAGCTCCTACAATGAGCAGTTCTTC.

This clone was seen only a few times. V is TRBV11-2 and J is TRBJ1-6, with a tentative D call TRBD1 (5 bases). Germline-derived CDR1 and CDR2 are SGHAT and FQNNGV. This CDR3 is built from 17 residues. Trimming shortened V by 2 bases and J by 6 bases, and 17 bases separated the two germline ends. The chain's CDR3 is CASSLLRQQTSNSPLHF. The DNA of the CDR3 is TGTGCCAGCAGCTTATTGAGACAGCAAACCTCTAATTCACCCCTCCACTTT.

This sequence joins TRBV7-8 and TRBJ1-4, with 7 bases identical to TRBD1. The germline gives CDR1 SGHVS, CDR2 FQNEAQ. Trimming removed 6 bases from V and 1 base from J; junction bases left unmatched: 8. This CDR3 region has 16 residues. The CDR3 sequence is CASSPQGRGTNEKLFF. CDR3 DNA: TGTGCCAGCAGTCCACAGGGGAGAGGAACTAATGAAAAACTGTTTTTT.

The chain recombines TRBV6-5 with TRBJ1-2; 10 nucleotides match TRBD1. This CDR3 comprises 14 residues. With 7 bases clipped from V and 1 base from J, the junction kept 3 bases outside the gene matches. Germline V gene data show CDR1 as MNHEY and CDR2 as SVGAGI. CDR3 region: CASTTGGVNYGYTF. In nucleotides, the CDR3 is TGTGCCAGCACGACAGGGGGCGTTAACTATGGCTACACCTTC.

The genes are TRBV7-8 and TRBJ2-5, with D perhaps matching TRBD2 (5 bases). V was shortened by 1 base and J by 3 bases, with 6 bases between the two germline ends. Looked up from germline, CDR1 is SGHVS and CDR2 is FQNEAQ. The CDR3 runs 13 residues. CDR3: CASSLDGKETQYF. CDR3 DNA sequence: TGTGCCAGCAGCTTAGACGGGAAAGAGACCCAGTACTTC.

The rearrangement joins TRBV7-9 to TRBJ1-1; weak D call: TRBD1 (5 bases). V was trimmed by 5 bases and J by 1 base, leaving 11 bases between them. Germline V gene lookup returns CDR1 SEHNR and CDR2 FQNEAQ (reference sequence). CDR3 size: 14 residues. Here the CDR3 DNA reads TGTGCCAGCAGCACGTATACAGGGAACACTGAAGCTTTCTTT. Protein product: CASSTYTGNTEAFF.